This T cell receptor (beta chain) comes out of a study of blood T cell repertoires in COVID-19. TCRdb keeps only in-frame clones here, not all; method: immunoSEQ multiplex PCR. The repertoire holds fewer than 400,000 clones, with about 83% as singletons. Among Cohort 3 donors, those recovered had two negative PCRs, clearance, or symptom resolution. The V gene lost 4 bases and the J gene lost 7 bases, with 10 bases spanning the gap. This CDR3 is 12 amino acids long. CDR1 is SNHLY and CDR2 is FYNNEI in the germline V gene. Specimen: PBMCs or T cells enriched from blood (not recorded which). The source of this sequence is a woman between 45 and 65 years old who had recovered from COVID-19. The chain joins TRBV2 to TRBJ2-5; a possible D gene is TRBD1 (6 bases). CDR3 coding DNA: TGTGCCAGCAGTGGGACAGAGGCGACCCAGTACTTC. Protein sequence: CASSGTEATQYF. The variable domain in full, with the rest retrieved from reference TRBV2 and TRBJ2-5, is EPEVTQTPSHQVTQMGQEVILRCVPISNHLYFYWYRQILGQKVEFLVSFYNNEISEKSEIFDDQFSVERPDGSNFTLKIRSTKLEDSAMYFCASSGTEATQYFGPGTRLLVL.